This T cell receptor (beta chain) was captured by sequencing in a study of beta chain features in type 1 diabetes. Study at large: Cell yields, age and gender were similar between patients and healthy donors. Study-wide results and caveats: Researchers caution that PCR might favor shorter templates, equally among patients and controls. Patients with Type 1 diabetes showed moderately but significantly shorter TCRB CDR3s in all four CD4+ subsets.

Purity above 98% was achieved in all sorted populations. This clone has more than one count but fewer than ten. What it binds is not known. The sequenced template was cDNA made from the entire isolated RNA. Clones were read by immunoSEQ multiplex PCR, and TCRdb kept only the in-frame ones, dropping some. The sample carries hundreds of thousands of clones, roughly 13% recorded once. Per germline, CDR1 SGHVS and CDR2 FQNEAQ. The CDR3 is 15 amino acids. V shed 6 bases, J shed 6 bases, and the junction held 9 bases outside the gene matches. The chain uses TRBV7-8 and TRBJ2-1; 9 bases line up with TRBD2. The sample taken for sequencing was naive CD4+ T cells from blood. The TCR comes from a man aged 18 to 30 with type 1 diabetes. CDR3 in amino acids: CASRRPGLAGNEQFF. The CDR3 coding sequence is TGTGCCAGCAGACGACCGGGACTAGCAGGCAATGAGCAGTTCTTC.